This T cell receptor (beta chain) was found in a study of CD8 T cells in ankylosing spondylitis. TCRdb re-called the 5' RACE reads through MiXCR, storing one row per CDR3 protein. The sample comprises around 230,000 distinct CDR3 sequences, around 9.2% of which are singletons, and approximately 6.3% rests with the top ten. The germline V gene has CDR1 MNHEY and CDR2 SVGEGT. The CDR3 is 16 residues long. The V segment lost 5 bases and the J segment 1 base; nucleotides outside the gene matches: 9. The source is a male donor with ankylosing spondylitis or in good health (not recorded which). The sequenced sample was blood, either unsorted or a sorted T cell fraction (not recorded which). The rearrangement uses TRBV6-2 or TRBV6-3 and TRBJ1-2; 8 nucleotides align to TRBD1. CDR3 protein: CASSLPTGAFNYGYTF. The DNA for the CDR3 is TGTGCCAGCAGTCTACCGACAGGGGCGTTTAACTATGGCTACACCTTC.